The T cell receptor beta chain described here comes from a study of OX40 agonist ivuxolimab in advanced cancers. In the study overall: Allowance was made for prior anti-PD-1, anti-PD-L1 or anti-CTLA-4 therapy, and approximately 40% had some. Findings and limits, study-wide: With doses of 0.1 to 3.0 mg/kg, CD4+ and CD8+ blood T cells had undergone clonal expansion by week 6. Nonresponders included some who also had low normalized T-cell clonal expansion.

The V end was cut by 3 bases, the J end by 4 bases, with 10 bases between. CDR1 MNHNS and CDR2 SASEGT come from the germline V gene. The length of the CDR3 is 14 residues. Turning to this clone: The antigen is undetermined.

The data were produced by immunoSEQ multiplex PCR, yet TCRdb's version contains in-frame clones alone and is incomplete. The repertoire has about 26,000 clones, about 90% of them found once; the top ten carry approximately 23%. Blood got drawn at baseline, again on cycle 4 day 1, and then on cycle 7 day 1. The material sequenced was CD4+ or CD8+ T cells sorted from blood, taken in a trial of the OX40 agonist ivuxolimab. The TCR comes from an adult with an advanced solid tumor such as melanoma, head and neck, liver or kidney cancer. The chain carries TRBV6-1 and TRBJ1-5; a weak D match, TRBD1 (6 bases). CDR3 DNA sequence: TGTGCCAGCAGTGAGACAGGTTCGAATCAGCCCCAGCATTTT. Translation: CASSETGSNQPQHF.